Presented here are 5 T cell receptor beta chains from one specimen sequenced in a study of cytomegalovirus exposure and HLA in healthy donors. 60 Vbeta and 13 Jbeta primers were used in PCR. TCRdb's table, derived via immunoSEQ multiplex PCR, lists solely in-frame clones and lacks some. The sample holds 85,000 to 100,000 clones, about 85% seen once. The specimen was PBMCs. The source is a girl aged 2-9 years in good health and CMV-seropositive.

The chain employs TRBV25-1 and TRBJ2-5; TRBD1 might be the D (5 bases). Deletions cut 3 bases from V and 11 bases from J, with 22 bases between. Germline V gene sequence: CDR1 MGHDK, CDR2 SYGVNS. The CDR3 consists of 15 residues. The CDR3 protein is CASSEVQGSAYGQYF. DNA for the CDR3: TGTGCCAGCAGTGAGGTGCAGGGCTCAGCCTACGGGCAGTACTTC.

The chain recombines TRBV4-1 with TRBJ2-5; 8 positions match TRBD2. Germline V CDR1 and CDR2: MGHRA, YSYEKL. The CDR3 runs to 16 residues. V was pared by 0 bases and J by 7 bases, with 10 bases of the junction left unmatched. The CDR3 here is CASSQDWGLEVVTQYF. CDR3 DNA sequence: TGCGCCAGCAGCCAAGATTGGGGACTAGAGGTAGTGACCCAGTACTTC.

This clone was counted a few times. The genes are TRBV4-2 and TRBJ2-7; D perhaps matches TRBD2 (5 bases). V was pared by 4 bases and J by 2 bases, with 18 bases between. This CDR3 spans 16 amino acids. Germline CDR1 reads LGHNA; CDR2 reads YNFKEQ. CDR3 loop: CASSPKGLEDTYEQYF. The CDR3 region has the DNA TGTGCCAGCAGCCCGAAAGGCCTGGAGGATACCTACGAGCAGTACTTC.

The chain is built from TRBV6-5 and TRBJ1-1, with D unresolved. The CDR3 runs to 14 residues. V was cut by 4 bases and J by 1 base, with 10 bases left in between. Germline CDR1 and CDR2: MNHEY and SVGAGI. CDR3 nucleotides: TGTGCCAGCAGTTTCCTGTCGGGGAACACTGAAGCTTTCTTT. Its translation: CASSFLSGNTEAFF.

The chain links TRBV6-5 to TRBJ2-1, with D perhaps matching TRBD1 (5 bases). Trimming took off 3 bases at V and 6 bases at J, with 18 bases between the two ends. The CDR3 loop spans 16 amino acids. Germline CDR1 is MNHEY and CDR2 is SVGAGI. The CDR3, as DNA: TGTGCCAGCAGTTATGAAGGGGTATGGATCGTCAATGAGCAGTTCTTC. The encoded protein is CASSYEGVWIVNEQFF.